The clone carrying this TCR beta chain was counted between two and nine times. Per the germline V gene, CDR1 is SGHRS and CDR2 is YFSETQ. V lost 0 bases and J 1 base, leaving 12 bases between the germline ends. The CDR3 sequence is 16 residues long. This specimen belongs to a study of identical twins. Using its own MiXCR run on the 5' RACE reads, TCRdb lists one record per CDR3 protein. Of about 890,000 distinct CDR3 sequences listed, 9% to 15% were seen once; the top ten hold around 1.5%. Another study also made use of these data, one on yellow fever vaccine responses in identical twins.

Sequences were obtained from PBMCs. V is TRBV5-1 and J is TRBJ2-3, with a weak D call TRBD2 (6 bases). This clonotype was obtained from a woman under 30 in good health. The CDR3 region has the DNA TGCGCCAGCAGCTTGGGATACGGGGGAGGCACAGATACGCAGTATTTT. This codes for CASSLGYGGGTDTQYF.